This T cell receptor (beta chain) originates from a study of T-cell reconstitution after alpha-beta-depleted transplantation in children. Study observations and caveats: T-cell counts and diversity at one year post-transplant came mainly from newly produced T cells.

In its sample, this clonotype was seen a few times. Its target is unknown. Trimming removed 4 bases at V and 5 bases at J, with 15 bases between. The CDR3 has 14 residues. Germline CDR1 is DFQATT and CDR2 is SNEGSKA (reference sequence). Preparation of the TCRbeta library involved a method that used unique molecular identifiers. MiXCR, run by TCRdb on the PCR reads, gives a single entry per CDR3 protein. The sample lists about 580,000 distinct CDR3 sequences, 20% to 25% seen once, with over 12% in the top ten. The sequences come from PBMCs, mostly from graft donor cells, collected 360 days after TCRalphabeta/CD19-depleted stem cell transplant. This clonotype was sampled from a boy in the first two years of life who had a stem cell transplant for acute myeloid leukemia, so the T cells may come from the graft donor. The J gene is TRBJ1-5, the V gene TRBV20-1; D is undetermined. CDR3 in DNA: TGCAGTGCTATATTGGCGAAGGGCTATCAGCCCCAGCATTTT. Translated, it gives CSAILAKGYQPQHF.